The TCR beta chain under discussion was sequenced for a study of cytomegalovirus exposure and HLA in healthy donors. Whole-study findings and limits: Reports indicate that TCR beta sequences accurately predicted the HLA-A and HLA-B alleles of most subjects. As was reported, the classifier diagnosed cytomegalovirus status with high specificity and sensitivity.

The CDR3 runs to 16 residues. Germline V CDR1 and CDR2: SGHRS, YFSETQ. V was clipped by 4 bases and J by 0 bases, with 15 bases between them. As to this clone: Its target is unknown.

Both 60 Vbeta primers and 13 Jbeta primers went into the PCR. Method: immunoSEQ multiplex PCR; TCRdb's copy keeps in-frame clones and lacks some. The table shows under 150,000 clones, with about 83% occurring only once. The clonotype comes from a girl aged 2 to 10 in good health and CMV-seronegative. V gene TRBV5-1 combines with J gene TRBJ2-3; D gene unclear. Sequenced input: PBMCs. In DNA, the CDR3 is TGCGCCAGCAGCCCCTTTGGCTTTTCAAGCACAGATACGCAGTATTTT. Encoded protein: CASSPFGFSSTDTQYF.